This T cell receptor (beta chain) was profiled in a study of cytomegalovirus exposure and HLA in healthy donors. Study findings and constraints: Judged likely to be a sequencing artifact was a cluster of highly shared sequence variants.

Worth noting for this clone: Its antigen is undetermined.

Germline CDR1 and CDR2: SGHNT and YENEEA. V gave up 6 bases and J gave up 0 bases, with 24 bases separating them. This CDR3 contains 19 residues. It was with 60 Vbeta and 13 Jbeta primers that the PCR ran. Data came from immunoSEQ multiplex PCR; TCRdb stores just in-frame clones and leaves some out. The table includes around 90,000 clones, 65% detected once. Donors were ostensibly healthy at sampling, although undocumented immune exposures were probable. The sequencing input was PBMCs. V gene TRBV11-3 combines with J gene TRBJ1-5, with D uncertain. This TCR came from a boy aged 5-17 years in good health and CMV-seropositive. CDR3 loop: CASSSRSGRCGYSNQPQHF. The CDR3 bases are TGTGCCAGCAGTTCGCGTTCCGGGAGGTGCGGTTATAGCAATCAGCCCCAGCATTTT.